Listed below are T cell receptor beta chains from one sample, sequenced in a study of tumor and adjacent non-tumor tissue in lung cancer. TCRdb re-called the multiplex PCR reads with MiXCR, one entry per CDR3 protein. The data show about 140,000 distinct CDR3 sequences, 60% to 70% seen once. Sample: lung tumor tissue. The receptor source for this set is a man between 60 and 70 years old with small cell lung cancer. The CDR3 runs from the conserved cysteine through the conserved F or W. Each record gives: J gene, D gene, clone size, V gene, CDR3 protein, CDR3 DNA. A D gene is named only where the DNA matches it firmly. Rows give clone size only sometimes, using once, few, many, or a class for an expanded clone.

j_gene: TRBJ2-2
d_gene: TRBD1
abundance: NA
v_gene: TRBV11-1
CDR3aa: CVSTSTDRVDTGELFF
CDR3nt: TGTGTCAGCACCTCCACGGACAGGGTAGACACCGGGGAGCTGTTTTTT

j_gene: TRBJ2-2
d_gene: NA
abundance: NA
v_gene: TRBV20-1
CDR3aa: CSATLGTGGRELFF
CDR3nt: TGCAGTGCTACTCTTGGGACTGGGGGCCGGGAGCTGTTTTTT

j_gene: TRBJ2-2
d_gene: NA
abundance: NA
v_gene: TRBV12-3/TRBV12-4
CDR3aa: CASSLAEAPTGELLF
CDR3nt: TGTGCCAGCAGTTTGGCGGAAGCGCCCACCGGGGAGCTGCTTTTT

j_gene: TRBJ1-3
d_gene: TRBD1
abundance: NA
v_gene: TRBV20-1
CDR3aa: CSANRGDFGDTIYF
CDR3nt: TGCAGTGCAAACAGGGGAGACTTTGGAGACACCATATATTTT

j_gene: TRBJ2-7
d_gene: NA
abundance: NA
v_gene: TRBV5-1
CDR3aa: CASSWGFSGDYEQCF
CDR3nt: TGCGCCAGCAGCTGGGGCTTCTCGGGCGACTACGAGCAGTGCTTC

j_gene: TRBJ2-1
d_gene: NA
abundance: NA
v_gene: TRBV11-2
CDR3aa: CACSLGVGLEVYNEQFF
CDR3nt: TGTGCCTGCAGCTTAGGGGTAGGACTCGAAGTCTACAATGAGCAGTTCTTC

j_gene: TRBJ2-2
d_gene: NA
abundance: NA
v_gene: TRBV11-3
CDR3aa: CASSETVTVTGEPFF
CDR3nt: TGTGCCAGCAGCGAGACCGTGACAGTCACCGGGGAGCCGTTTTTT

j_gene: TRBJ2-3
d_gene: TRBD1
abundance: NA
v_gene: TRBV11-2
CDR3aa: CVSSGIGGDTQYF
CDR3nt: TGTGTCAGCAGTGGGATAGGGGGCGATACGCAGTATTTT

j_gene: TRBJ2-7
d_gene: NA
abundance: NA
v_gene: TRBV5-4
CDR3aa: CASSIRGNSYEHYF
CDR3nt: TGTGCCAGCAGCATCCGGGGCAACTCCTACGAGCACTACTTC

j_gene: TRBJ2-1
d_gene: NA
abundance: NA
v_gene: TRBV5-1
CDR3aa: CANSSGFENEQFF
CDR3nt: TGCGCCAACAGCTCCGGGTTTGAGAATGAGCAGTTCTTC

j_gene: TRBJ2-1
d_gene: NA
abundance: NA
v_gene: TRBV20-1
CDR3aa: CSARVGSGARYNEQCF
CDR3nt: NA

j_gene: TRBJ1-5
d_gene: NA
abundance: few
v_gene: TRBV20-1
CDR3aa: CSARRIKTGTYSNQPQHF
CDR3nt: TGCAGTGCTCGGAGAATCAAGACAGGAACTTATAGCAATCAGCCCCAGCATTTT

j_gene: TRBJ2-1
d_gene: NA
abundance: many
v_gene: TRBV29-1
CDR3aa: CSARRACYNEQFF
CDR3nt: TGCAGCGCCCGGAGGGCCTGCTACAATGAGCAGTTCTTC

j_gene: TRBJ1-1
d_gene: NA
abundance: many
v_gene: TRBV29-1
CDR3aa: CSVGQGWGMNTEAFF
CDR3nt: TGCAGCGTTGGGCAGGGATGGGGTATGAACACTGAAGCTTTCTTT

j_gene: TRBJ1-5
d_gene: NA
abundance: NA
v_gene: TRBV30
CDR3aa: CAWSGTDSNQPQHF
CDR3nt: TGTGCCTGGAGCGGGACGGATAGCAATCAGCCCCAGCATTTT

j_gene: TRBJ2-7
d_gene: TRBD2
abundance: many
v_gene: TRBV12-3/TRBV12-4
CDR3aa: CASSRTSGMSSYEQYF
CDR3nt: TGTGCCAGCAGTCGGACTAGCGGAATGAGCTCCTACGAGCAGTACTTC

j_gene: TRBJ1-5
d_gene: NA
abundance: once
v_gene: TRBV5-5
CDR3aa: CDSSLATGGAPQHF
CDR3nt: TGTGACAGCAGCTTGGCCACGGGAGGTGCTCCCCAGCATTTT

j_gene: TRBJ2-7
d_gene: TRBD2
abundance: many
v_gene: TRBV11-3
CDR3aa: CASSGRGGYEQYF
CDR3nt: TGTGCCAGCAGCGGCCGGGGGGGCTACGAGCAGTACTTC

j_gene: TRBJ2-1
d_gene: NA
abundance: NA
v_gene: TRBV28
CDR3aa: CASSLRRGAYNEQFF
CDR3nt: TGTGCCAGCAGTTTACGGAGAGGGGCCTACAATGAGCAGTTCTTC

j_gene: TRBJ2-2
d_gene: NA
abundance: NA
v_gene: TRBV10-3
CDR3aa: CAISEGSDTRELFF
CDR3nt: TGTGCCATCAGTGAAGGATCTGACACCAGGGAGTTGTTTTTT

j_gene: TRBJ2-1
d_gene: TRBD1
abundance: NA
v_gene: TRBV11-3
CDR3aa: CASSLTGGMLNEHFF
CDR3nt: TGTGCCAGCAGCTTAACAGGGGGGATGCTCAATGAGCACTTCTTC

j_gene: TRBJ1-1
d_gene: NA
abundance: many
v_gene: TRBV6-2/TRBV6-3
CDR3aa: CASSYRTNTEAFF
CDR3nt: TGTGCCAGCAGTTATCGGACAAACACTGAAGCTTTCTTT

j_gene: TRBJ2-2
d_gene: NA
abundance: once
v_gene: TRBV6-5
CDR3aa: CASRGEGLNIGELFF
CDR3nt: TGTGCCAGCCGCGGCGAGGGTCTGAACATCGGGGAGCTGTTTTTT

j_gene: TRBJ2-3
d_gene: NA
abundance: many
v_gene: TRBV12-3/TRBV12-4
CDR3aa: CASSLWGGGRPDTQYF
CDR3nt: TGTGCCAGCAGTTTATGGGGGGGGGGGCGCCCAGATACGCAGTATTTT

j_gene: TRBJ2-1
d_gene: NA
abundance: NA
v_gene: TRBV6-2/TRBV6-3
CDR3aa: CASSYGLGRGNEQFF
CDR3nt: TGTGCCAGCAGTTACGGCTTGGGCAGGGGAAATGAGCAGTTCTTC

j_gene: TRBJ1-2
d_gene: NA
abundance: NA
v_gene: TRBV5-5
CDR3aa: CASGMDGNYGYTF
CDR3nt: TGTGCCAGCGGCATGGACGGAAACTATGGCTACACTTTC

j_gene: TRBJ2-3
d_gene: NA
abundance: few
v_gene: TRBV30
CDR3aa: CAWGRVGLRDTQYF
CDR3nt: TGTGCCTGGGGAAGGGTTGGGTTGCGAGATACGCAGTATTTT

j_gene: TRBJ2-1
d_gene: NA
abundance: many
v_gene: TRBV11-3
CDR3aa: CASSLVSLREGGGRDEQFF
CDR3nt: TGTGCCAGCAGCTTAGTCAGCCTGCGAGAGGGCGGAGGGAGAGATGAGCAGTTCTTC

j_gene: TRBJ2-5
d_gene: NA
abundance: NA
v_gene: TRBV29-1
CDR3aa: CSVGVSSEENQYF
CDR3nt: TGCAGCGTTGGGGTTAGCAGCGAAGAGAATCAGTACTTC

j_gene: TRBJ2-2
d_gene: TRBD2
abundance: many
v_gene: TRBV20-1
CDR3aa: CSARTSGTGELFF
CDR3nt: TGCAGTGCTAGGACTAGCGGAACCGGGGAGCTGTTTTTT

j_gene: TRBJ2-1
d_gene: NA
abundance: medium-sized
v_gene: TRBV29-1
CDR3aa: CSVERVGPRFF
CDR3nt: TGCAGCGTTGAAAGGGTCGGGCCACGGTTCTTC

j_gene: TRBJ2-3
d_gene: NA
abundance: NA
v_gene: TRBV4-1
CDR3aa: CASSQGVGALTDTQYF
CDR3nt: TGCGCCAGCAGCCAAGGAGTGGGAGCACTGACAGATACGCAGTATTTT

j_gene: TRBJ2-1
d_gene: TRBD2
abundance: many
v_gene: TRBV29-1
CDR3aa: CNPGTSGIYEQFF
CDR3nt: TGCAACCCCGGGACTAGCGGGATCTATGAGCAGTTCTTC

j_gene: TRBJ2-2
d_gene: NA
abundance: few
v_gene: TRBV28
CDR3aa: CASSSPGRKGTGELFF
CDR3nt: TGTGCCAGCAGTTCTCCGGGGCGGAAGGGAACCGGGGAGCTGTTTTTT

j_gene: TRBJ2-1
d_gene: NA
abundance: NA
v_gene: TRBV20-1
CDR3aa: CSAWALEGSGYNEQFF
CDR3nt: TGCAGCGCCTGGGCTTTAGAGGGGAGTGGGTACAATGAGCAGTTCTTC

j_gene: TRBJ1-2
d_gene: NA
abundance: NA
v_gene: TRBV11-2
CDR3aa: CASSLILGEGYGYTF
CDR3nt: TGTGCCAGCAGCTTGATTTTAGGGGAGGGCTATGGCTACACCTTC

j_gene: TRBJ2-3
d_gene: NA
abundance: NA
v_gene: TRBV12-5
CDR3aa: CASRFPSTDTQYF
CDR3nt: TGTGCTAGTCGTTTTCCTAGCACCGATACGCAGTATTTT

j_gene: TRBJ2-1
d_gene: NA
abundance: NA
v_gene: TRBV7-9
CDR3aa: CASSPRTIPGDEQLF
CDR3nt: TGTGCCAGCAGCCCTCGGACCATCCCCGGCGATGAGCAGTTATTC

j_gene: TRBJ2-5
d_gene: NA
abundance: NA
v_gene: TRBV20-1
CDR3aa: CSARGPHGDTQYF
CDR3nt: TGCAGTGCGCGGGGGCCACATGGGGATACCCAGTACTTC

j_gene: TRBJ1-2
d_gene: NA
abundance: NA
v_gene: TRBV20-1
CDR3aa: CSADSGHRLDGYTF
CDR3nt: TGCAGTGCAGACTCGGGACATCGTTTGGACGGCTACACCTTC